This paragraph reports one T cell receptor beta chain. This specimen comes from a study of shared T cell receptors in the human thymus. The table came from immunoSEQ multiplex PCR; TCRdb's copy has only in-frame clones and leaves some out. The sample shows 600,000 to 900,000 clones, approximately 85% of them seen only once. The CDR3 covers 16 residues. CDR1 and CDR2 (germline): SGHAT, FQNNGV. With 3 bases removed from V and 7 bases from J, the gap between germline ends came to 21 bases. These data were also filed under a second study, of human thymus T cells. That work states: During corrective heart surgery, resections were taken, and the thymus tissue came from them.

The material sequenced was thymocytes. The TCR comes from a girl under three years old with a congenital heart defect. V and J are TRBV11-2 and TRBJ1-2; tentative D call: TRBD1 (5 bases). The CDR3 nucleotides read TGTGCCAGCAGCTTCTTATTGCGAATCCGAGACAGTGGCTACACCTTC. Translated: CASSFLLRIRDSGYTF.